This is a list of T cell receptor beta chains from one sample in a study of shared clonotypes between healthy human individuals. Generated by immunoSEQ multiplex PCR, the TCRdb table keeps only in-frame clones and is missing some. The sample has more than 2 million clones; approximately 94% are singletons. The sample comprised naive CD4+ T cells sorted from blood. These receptors were obtained from a man in his late teens or twenties in good health. Both conserved end residues are part of each CDR3. A D gene is named only where the DNA matches it firmly. Clone size, where shown, is once, few, many, or a class for clones that have expanded.

CDR3aa,CDR3nt,j_gene,abundance,v_gene,d_gene
CAWCAGILLTEAFF,TGTGCCTGGTGTGCCGGGATCCTTCTCACTGAAGCTTTCTTT,TRBJ1-1,NA,TRBV30,NA
CASSLVGQGTDEQFF,TGTGCCAGCAGCTTAGTGGGACAGGGGACTGATGAGCAGTTCTTC,TRBJ2-1,NA,TRBV7-2,TRBD1
CASSPSGDHSSGANVLTF,TGTGCCAGCAGCCCTTCGGGGGATCACAGCTCTGGGGCCAACGTCCTGACTTTC,TRBJ2-6,NA,TRBV9,NA
CASSLSFPQGASYEQYF,TGTGCCAGCAGTTTATCGTTTCCTCAGGGGGCCTCCTACGAGCAGTACTTC,TRBJ2-7,NA,TRBV27,TRBD1
CAISRTGVDTEAFF,TGTGCCATCAGCCGGACAGGCGTTGACACTGAAGCTTTCTTT,TRBJ1-1,NA,TRBV10-3,TRBD1
CASSPFESRGYTF,TGTGCCAGCAGTCCCTTTGAGTCGAGGGGCTACACCTTC,TRBJ1-2,NA,TRBV6-5,NA
CASSWTSASTDTQYF,TGTGCCAGCAGCTGGACTAGCGCGAGCACAGATACGCAGTATTTT,TRBJ2-3,NA,TRBV11-2,TRBD2
CASSLGLGSTEAFF,TGTGCCAGCAGCTTGGGCTTGGGGTCCACTGAAGCTTTCTTT,TRBJ1-1,NA,TRBV7-8,NA
CASSTGSSREKLFF,TGTGCCAGCAGTACCGGGTCCTCGAGGGAAAAACTGTTTTTT,TRBJ1-4,NA,TRBV6-5,NA
CASSLDAGGRYVEQYF,TGCGCCAGCAGCTTGGACGCCGGGGGGCGGTATGTCGAGCAGTACTTC,TRBJ2-7,NA,TRBV5-1,NA
CASSQGPGTSGVSTDTQYF,TGCGCCAGCAGCCAAGGTCCCGGGACTAGCGGGGTTAGCACAGATACGCAGTATTTT,TRBJ2-3,NA,TRBV4-3,TRBD2
CASSGQGALADTQYF,TGTGCCAGCAGCGGACAGGGGGCGCTGGCAGATACGCAGTATTTT,TRBJ2-3,NA,TRBV2,TRBD1
CASRDLGDGNYGYTF,TGCGCCAGCAGAGACCTAGGGGACGGCAACTATGGCTACACCTTC,TRBJ1-2,NA,TRBV5-1,NA
CASSLDLPGVRTGELFF,TGCGCCAGCAGCTTGGACCTACCAGGGGTTAGGACCGGGGAGCTGTTTTTT,TRBJ2-2,NA,TRBV5-1,NA
CASSHPEETDTQYF,TGTGCCAGCAGCCACCCAGAAGAGACAGATACGCAGTATTTT,TRBJ2-3,NA,TRBV14,NA
CASSERRLGNSPLHF,TGCGCCAGCAGTGAAAGAAGGCTCGGTAATTCACCCCTCCACTTT,TRBJ1-6,few,TRBV10-2,NA
CASGGGEAFF,TGTGCCAGCGGCGGAGGGGAGGCTTTCTTT,TRBJ1-1,NA,TRBV28,NA
CASSLPYATGILGNTEAFF,TGTGCCAGCAGCTTACCGTACGCGACAGGGATATTGGGGAACACTGAAGCTTTCTTT,TRBJ1-1,NA,TRBV11-2,TRBD1
CSVLDRGGGYTF,TGCAGCGTCCTGGACAGGGGTGGTGGCTACACCTTC,TRBJ1-2,NA,TRBV29-1,TRBD1
CATSRESAGFSPLHF,TGTGCCACCAGCAGGGAGAGTGCAGGGTTCTCACCCCTCCACTTT,TRBJ1-6,NA,TRBV15,NA
CAISESVAGTYEQYF,TGTGCCATCAGTGAGTCGGTAGCGGGAACCTACGAGCAGTACTTC,TRBJ2-7,NA,TRBV10-3,TRBD2
CASSPGTVNQPQHF,TGTGCCAGCAGCCCCGGGACAGTAAATCAGCCCCAGCATTTT,TRBJ1-5,NA,TRBV28,TRBD1
CAWNRGGKDTF,TGTGCCTGGAATAGAGGGGGGAAAGACACCTTC,TRBJ1-2,NA,TRBV30,NA
CASSFGTASYEQYF,TGTGCCAGCAGCTTTGGTACTGCATCCTACGAGCAGTACTTC,TRBJ2-7,NA,TRBV5-4,NA
CASRLDRKNTEAFF,TGTGCCAGCAGGTTAGACAGGAAGAACACTGAAGCTTTCTTT,TRBJ1-1,NA,TRBV6-1,NA
CASSQEDGGKETQYF,TGCGCCAGCAGCCAAGAAGACGGGGGGAAGGAGACCCAGTACTTC,TRBJ2-5,NA,TRBV4-1,TRBD2
CASSSGSNYEQYF,TGTGCCAGCAGCTCCGGATCTAACTACGAGCAGTACTTC,TRBJ2-7,NA,TRBV7-2,NA
CAWSVRGRGHSSPLHF,TGTGCCTGGAGTGTACGCGGCAGGGGGCATTCCTCACCCCTCCACTTT,TRBJ1-6,once,TRBV30,TRBD1
CASSLGLIYEQYF,TGTGCCAGCAGCTTGGGCCTTATCTACGAGCAGTACTTC,TRBJ2-7,NA,TRBV5-4,NA
CASSYGAGNSYEQYF,TGTGCCAGCAGTTATGGCGCCGGGAACTCCTACGAGCAGTACTTC,TRBJ2-7,NA,TRBV6-5,NA
CASSFRGREETQYF,TGTGCCAGTAGTTTCCGGGGGCGAGAAGAGACCCAGTACTTC,TRBJ2-5,once,TRBV19,NA
CASSLGTDRGLYEQFF,TGCGCCAGCAGCTTGGGGACTGACAGGGGGCTCTATGAGCAGTTCTTC,TRBJ2-1,NA,TRBV5-1,TRBD1
CASREKYEQYF,TGTGCCAGCAGGGAGAAGTACGAGCAGTACTTC,TRBJ2-7,NA,TRBV6-5,NA
CASSLGTPDGTQYF,TGCGCCAGCAGCCTAGGGACCCCGGACGGGACCCAGTACTTC,TRBJ2-5,NA,TRBV5-1,NA
CASSFQGGEQYF,TGTGCCAGCAGCTTCCAGGGTGGCGAGCAGTACTTC,TRBJ2-7,NA,TRBV6-5,NA
CASSPEVLHQETQYF,TGTGCCAGCTCACCAGAAGTCCTCCACCAAGAGACCCAGTACTTC,TRBJ2-5,NA,TRBV18,NA
CASSERYNEQFF,TGTGCCAGCAGTGAGAGATACAATGAGCAGTTCTTC,TRBJ2-1,NA,TRBV2,NA
CASHGQRNTEAFF,TGTGCCAGCCACGGACAGAGGAACACTGAAGCTTTCTTT,TRBJ1-1,NA,TRBV7-2,NA
CASRTGPEQYF,TGTGCCAGTCGGACAGGACCCGAGCAGTACTTC,TRBJ2-7,NA,TRBV2,TRBD1
CASSLSTDNYGYTF,TGTGCCAGCAGCTTATCAACAGATAACTATGGCTACACCTTC,TRBJ1-2,NA,TRBV7-2,NA
CASAELGGNTIYF,TGTGCCAGCGCTGAGCTCGGTGGAAACACCATATATTTT,TRBJ1-3,NA,TRBV6-6,NA
CSARGGETQYF,TGCAGTGCTAGGGGGGGCGAGACCCAGTACTTC,TRBJ2-5,NA,TRBV20-1,NA
CASSEAALLNTEAFF,TGTGCCAGCAGTGAAGCGGCCCTCCTGAACACTGAAGCTTTCTTT,TRBJ1-1,NA,TRBV6-1,NA
CASSLDSYEQYF,TGTGCCAGCAGCTTAGACAGCTACGAGCAGTACTTC,TRBJ2-7,NA,TRBV11-3,NA
CAWSRQGARKTQYF,TGTGCCTGGAGCAGACAGGGGGCCCGAAAGACCCAGTACTTC,TRBJ2-5,NA,TRBV30,TRBD1
CASRSDRNTEAFF,TGCGCCAGCAGATCCGACAGGAACACTGAAGCTTTCTTT,TRBJ1-1,NA,TRBV5-1,NA
CASSRGFCDYEQYF,TGCGCCAGCAGTCGGGGGTTTTGTGATTACGAGCAGTACTTC,TRBJ2-7,NA,TRBV23-1,NA